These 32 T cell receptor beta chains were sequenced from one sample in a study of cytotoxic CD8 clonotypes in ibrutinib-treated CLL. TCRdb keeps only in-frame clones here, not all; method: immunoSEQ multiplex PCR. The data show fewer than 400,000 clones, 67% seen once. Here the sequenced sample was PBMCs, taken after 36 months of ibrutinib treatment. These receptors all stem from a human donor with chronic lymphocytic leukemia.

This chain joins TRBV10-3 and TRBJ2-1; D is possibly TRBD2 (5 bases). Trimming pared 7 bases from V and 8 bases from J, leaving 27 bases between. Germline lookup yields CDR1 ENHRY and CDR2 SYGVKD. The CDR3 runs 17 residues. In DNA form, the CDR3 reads TGTGCCATCATGAGCTCTCTTGGAGGAGCCGCGACGGATGAGCAGTTCTTC. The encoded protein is CAIMSSLGGAATDEQFF.

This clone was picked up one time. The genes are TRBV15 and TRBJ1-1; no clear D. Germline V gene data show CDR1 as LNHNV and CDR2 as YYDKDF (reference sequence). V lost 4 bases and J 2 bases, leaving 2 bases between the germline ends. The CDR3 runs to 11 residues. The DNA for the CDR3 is TGTGCCACCAGCAAAAACACTGAAGCTTTCTTT. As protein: CATSKNTEAFF. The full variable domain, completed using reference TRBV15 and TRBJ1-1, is DAMVIQNPRYQVTQFGKPVTLSCSQTLNHNVMYWYQQKSSQAPKLLFHYYDKDFNNEADTPDNFQSRRPNTSFCFLDIRSPGLGDTAMYLCATSKNTEAFFGQGTRLTVV.

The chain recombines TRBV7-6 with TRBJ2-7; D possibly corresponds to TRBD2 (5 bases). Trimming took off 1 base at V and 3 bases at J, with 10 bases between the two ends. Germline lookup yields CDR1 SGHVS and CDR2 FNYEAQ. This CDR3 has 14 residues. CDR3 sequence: CASSLGEGDYEQYF. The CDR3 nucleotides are TGTGCCAGCAGCTTAGGAGAGGGCGACTACGAGCAGTACTTC.

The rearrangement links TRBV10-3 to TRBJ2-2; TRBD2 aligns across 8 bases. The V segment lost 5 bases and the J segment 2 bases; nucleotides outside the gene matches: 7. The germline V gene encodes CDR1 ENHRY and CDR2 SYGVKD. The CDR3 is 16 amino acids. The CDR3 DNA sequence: TGTGCCATCAGTCACATAGCGGGGCGCAACACCGGGGAGCTGTTTTTT. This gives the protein CAISHIAGRNTGELFF.

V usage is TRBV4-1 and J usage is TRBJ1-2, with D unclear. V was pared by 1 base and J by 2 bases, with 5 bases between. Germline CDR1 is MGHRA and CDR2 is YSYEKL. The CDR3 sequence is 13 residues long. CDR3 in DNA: TGCGCCAGCAGCCAAGGGGTGAACTATGGCTACACCTTC. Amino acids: CASSQGVNYGYTF.

For the CDR3, the DNA is TGTGCCAGCAGCTTAGGGACAAAAGGACTTAATGAAAAACTGTTTTTT. It codes for CASSLGTKGLNEKLFF. The chain employs TRBV7-9 and TRBJ1-4, with TRBD1 as a possible D gene (5 bases). From germline, CDR1 is SEHNR and CDR2 FQNEAQ (reference sequence). This CDR3 contains 16 residues. Trimming took 1 base from V and 4 from J, leaving 13 bases between them.

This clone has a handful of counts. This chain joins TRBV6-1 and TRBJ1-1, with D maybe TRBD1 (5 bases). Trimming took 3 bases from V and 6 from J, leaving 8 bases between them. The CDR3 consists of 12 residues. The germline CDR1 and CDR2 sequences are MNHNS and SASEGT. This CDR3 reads CASSDRVAEAFF. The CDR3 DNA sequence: TGTGCCAGCAGTGACAGGGTAGCTGAAGCTTTCTTT.

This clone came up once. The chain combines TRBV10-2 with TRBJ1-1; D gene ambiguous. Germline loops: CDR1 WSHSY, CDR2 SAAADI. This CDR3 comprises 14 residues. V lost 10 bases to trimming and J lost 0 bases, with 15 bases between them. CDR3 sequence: CATRMADMNTEAFF. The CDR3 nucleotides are TGCGCCACCCGGATGGCTGACATGAACACTGAAGCTTTCTTT.

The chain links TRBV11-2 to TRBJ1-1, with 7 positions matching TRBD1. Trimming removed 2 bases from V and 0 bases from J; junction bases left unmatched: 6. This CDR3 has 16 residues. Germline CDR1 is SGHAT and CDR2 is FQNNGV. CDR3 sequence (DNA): TGTGCCAGCAGCTTACTCCGACAGGGAGTGAACACTGAAGCTTTCTTT. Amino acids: CASSLLRQGVNTEAFF.

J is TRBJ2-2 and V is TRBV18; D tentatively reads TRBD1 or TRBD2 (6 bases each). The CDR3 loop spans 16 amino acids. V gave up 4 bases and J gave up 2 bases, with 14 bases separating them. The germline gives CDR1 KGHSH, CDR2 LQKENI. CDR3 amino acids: CASSRAGGANTGELFF. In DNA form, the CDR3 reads TGTGCCAGCTCACGTGCCGGGGGCGCTAACACCGGGGAGCTGTTTTTT. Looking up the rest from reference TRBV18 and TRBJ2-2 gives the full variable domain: NAGVMQNPRHLVRRRGQEARLRCSPMKGHSHVYWYRQLPEEGLKFMVYLQKENIIDESGMPKERFSAEFPKEGPSILRIQQVVRGDSAAYFCASSRAGGANTGELFFGEGSRLTVL.

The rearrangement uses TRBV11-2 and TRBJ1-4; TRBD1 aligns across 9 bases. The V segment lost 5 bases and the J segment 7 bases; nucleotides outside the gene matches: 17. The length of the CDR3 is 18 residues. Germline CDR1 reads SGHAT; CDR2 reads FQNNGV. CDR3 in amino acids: CASSSRDRVLIGSEKLFF. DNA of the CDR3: TGTGCCAGCAGCAGCCGGGACAGGGTGTTAATCGGTAGTGAAAAACTGTTTTTT.

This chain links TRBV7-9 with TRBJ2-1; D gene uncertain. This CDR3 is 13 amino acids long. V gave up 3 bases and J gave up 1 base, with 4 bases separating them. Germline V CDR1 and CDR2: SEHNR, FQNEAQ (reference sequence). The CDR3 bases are TGTGCCAGCAGCTTCCTATCCTACAATGAGCAGTTCTTC. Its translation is CASSFLSYNEQFF.

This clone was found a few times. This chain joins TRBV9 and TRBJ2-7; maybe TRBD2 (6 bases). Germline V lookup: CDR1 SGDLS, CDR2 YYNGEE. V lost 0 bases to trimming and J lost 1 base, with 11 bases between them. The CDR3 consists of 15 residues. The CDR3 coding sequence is TGTGCCAGCAGCGTAGAGGAAGCGGGTTCCTACGAGCAGTACTTC. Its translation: CASSVEEAGSYEQYF.

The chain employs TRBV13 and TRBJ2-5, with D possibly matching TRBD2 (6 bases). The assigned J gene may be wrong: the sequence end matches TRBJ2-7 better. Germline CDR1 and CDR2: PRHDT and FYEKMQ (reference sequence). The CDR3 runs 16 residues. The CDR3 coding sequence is TGTGCCAGCAGCTCGATTACGGATCCGGGGGACCACGAGCAGTACTTC. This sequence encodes CASSSITDPGDHEQYF.

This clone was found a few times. This chain's CDR3 is CASSPSLAGPTYEQYF. As DNA, the CDR3 is TGTGCCAGCAGCCCCTCCCTAGCGGGACCAACCTACGAGCAGTACTTC. The chain couples TRBV11-2 to TRBJ2-7; the match to TRBD2 covers 9 bases. V lost 5 bases, J lost 2 bases, and 10 bases stayed unmatched. The CDR3 has 16 residues. CDR1 SGHAT and CDR2 FQNNGV come from the germline V gene.

The DNA of the CDR3 is TGTGCCAGCAGCCTGACTAGCGGCCGGGAGCTGTTTTTT. This gives the protein CASSLTSGRELFF. The V call is TRBV11-2, the J call TRBJ2-2; 9 bases map to TRBD2. The CDR3 length is 13 residues. V dropped 5 bases and J dropped 9; count of bases not matched to a gene: 4. The germline CDR1 and CDR2 sequences are SGHAT and FQNNGV.

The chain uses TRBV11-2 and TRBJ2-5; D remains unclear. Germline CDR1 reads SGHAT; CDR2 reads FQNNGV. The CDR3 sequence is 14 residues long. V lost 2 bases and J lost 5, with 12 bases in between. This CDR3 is CASSLWELRETQYF. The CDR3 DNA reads TGTGCCAGCAGCTTATGGGAATTACGGGAGACCCAGTACTTC.

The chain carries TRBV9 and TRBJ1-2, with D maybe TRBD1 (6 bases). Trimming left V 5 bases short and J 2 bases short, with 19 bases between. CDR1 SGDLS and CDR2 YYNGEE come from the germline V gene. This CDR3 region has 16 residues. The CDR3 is CASSSPWTVPNYGYTF. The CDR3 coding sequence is TGTGCCAGCAGTTCCCCCTGGACAGTTCCCAACTATGGCTACACCTTC.

CDR3 in amino acids: CASSLGTGEAYEQYF. The CDR3 nucleotides are TGTGCCAGCAGCTTGGGCACAGGGGAGGCTTACGAGCAGTACTTC. This chain connects TRBV5-5 to TRBJ2-7; D perhaps matches TRBD1 (7 bases). The V gene's germline CDR1 is SGHKS and CDR2 YYEKEE (reference sequence). V shed 0 bases and J shed 4 bases, with 14 bases lying between them. The CDR3 consists of 15 residues.

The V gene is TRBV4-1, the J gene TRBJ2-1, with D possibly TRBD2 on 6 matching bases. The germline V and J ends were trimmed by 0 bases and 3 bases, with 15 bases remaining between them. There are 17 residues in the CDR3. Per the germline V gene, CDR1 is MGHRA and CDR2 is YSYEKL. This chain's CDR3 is CASSQEAPGVLYNEQFF. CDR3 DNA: TGCGCCAGCAGCCAAGAGGCGCCGGGAGTCCTCTACAATGAGCAGTTCTTC.

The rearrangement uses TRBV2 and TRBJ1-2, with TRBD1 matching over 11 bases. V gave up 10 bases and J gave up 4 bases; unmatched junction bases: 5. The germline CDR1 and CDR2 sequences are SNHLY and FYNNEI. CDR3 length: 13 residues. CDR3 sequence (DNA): TGTGCCAACCGGGACAGGGGGACCTATGGCTACACCTTC. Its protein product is CANRDRGTYGYTF.

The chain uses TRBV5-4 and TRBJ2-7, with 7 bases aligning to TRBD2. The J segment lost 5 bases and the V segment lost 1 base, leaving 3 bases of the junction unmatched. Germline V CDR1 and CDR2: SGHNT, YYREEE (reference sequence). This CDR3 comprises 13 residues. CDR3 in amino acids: CASSLRGRNEQYF. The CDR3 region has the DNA TGTGCCAGCAGCTTGCGCGGGAGAAACGAGCAGTACTTC.

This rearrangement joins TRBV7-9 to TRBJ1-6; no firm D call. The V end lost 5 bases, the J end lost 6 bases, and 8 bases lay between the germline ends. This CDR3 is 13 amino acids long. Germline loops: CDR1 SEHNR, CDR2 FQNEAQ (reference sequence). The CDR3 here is CASSPEGNSPLHF. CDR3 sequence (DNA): TGTGCCAGCAGCCCGGAGGGTAATTCACCCCTCCACTTT. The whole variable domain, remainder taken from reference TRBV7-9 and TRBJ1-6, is DTGVSQNPRHKITKRGQNVTFRCDPISEHNRLYWYRQTLGQGPEFLTYFQNEAQLEKSRLLSDRFSAERPKGSFSTLEIQRTEQGDSAMYLCASSPEGNSPLHFGNGTRLTVT.

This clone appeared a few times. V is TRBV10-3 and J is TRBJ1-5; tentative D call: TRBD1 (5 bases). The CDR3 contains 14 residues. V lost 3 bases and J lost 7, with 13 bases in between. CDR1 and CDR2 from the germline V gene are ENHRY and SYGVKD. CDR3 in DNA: TGTGCCATCAGTGACTGGCAGGGTACACAGCCCCAGCATTTT. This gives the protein CAISDWQGTQPQHF.

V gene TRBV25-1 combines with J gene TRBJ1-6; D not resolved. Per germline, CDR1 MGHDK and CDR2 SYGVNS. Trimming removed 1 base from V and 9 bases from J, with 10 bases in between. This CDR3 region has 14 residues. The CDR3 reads CASSEFRVASPLHF. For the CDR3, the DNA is TGTGCCAGCAGTGAATTCCGGGTTGCTTCACCCCTCCACTTT.

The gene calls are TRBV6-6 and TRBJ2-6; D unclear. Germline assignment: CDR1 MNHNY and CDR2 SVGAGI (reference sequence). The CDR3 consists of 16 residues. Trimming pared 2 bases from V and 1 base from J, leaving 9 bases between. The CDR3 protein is CASSYLLVSGANVLTF. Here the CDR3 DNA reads TGTGCCAGCAGTTACCTCCTTGTGTCTGGGGCCAACGTCCTGACTTTC.

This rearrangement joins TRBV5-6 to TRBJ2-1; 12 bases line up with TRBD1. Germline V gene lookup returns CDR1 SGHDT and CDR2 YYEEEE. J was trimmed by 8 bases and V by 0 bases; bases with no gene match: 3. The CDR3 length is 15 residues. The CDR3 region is CASSLVGTGGHEQFF. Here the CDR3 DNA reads TGTGCCAGCAGCTTGGTCGGGACAGGGGGCCATGAGCAGTTCTTC.

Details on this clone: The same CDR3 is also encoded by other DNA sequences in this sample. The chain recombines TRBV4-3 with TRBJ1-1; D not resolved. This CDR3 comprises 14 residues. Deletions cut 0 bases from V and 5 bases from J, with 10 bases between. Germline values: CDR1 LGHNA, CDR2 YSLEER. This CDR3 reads CASSQDQGYTEAFF. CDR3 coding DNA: TGCGCCAGCAGCCAAGATCAAGGGTATACTGAAGCTTTCTTT.

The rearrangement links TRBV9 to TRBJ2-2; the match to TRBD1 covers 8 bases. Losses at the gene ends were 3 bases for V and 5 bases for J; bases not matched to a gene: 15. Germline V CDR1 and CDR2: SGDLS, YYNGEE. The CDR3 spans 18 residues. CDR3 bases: TGTGCCAGCAGCGGAACAGGGGGGTCCGTCATAGGGACCGGGGAGCTGTTTTTT. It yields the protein CASSGTGGSVIGTGELFF.

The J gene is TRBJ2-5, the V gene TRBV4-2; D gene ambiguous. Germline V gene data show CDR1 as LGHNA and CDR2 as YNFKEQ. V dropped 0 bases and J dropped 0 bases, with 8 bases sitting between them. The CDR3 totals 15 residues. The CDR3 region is CASSQEWSDQETQYF. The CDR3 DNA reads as TGTGCCAGCAGCCAAGAATGGTCAGACCAAGAGACCCAGTACTTC.

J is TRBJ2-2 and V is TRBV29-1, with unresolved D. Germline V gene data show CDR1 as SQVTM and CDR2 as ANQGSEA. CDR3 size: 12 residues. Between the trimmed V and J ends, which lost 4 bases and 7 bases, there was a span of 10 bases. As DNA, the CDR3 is TGCAGCGTTGGGTTAGACGGCGGGGAGCTGTTTTTT. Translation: CSVGLDGGELFF.

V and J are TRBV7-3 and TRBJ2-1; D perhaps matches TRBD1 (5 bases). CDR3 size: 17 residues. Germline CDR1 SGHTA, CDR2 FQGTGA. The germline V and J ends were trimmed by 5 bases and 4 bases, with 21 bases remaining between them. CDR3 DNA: TGTGCCAGCAGCCCCATCAGGGCCCGTTCCTTGTACAATGAGCAGTTCTTC. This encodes CASSPIRARSLYNEQFF.